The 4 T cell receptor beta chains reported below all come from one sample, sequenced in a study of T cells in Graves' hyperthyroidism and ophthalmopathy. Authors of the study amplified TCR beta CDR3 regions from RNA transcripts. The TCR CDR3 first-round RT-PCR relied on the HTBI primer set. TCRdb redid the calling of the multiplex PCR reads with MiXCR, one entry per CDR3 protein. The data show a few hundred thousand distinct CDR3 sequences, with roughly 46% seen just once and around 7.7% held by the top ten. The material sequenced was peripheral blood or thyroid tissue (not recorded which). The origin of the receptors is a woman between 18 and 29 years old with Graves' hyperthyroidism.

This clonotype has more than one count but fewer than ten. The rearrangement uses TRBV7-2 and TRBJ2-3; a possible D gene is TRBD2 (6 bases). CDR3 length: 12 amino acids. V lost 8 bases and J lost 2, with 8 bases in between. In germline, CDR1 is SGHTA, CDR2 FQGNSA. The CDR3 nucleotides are TGTGCCAGCGGGGGGTACACAGATACGCAGTATTTT. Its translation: CASGGYTDTQYF.

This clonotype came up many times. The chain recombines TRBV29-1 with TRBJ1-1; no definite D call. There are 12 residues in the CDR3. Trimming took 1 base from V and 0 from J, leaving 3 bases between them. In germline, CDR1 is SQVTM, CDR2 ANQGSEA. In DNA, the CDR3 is TGCAGCGTTGAAGGGATGAACACTGAAGCTTTCTTT. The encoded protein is CSVEGMNTEAFF.

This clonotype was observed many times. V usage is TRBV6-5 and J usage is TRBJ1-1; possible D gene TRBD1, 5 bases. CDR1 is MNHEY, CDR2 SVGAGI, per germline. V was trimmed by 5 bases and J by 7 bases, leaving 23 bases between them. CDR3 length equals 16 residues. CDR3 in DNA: TGTGCCAGCAGTCCACATGGGGGACGGCAAACGATTGAAGCTTTCTTT. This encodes CASSPHGGRQTIEAFF.

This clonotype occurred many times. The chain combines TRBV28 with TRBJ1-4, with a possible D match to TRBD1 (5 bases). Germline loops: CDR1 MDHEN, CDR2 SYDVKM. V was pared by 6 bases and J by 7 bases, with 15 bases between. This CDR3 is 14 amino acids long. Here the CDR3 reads CASSPWGVGEKLFF. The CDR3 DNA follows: TGTGCCAGCAGCCCATGGGGGGTCGGTGAAAAACTGTTTTTT.